This is a list of T cell receptor beta chains from one sample in a study of control samples from healthy donors and cancer patients. Here immunoSEQ multiplex PCR was the method, and the copy in TCRdb shows in-frame clones only, minus some. This sample has about 160,000 clones, with around 95% found just once. The specimen was blood. The receptors derive from a woman between 40 and 55 years old in good health. Both conserved end residues are part of each CDR3. A D gene is named only where the DNA matches it firmly. Not all rows give a size; the values are once, few, many and, for expanded clones, a class.

size: NA; V: TRBV6-6; length: 14; J: TRBJ1-6; D: NA; CDR3: CASSYQGGNSPLHF; DNA: TGTGCCAGCAGTTACCAGGGAGGAAATTCACCCCTCCACTTT
size: NA; V: TRBV11-2; length: 13; J: TRBJ1-2; D: NA; CDR3: CASSLDNFSGYTF; DNA: TGTGCCAGCAGCTTAGATAATTTCAGTGGCTACACCTTC
size: NA; V: TRBV13; length: 11; J: TRBJ2-7; D: NA; CDR3: CASSLGGEQYF; DNA: TGTGCCAGCAGCTTAGGTGGCGAGCAGTACTTC
size: once; V: TRBV5-5; length: 13; J: TRBJ2-7; D: TRBD1; CDR3: CASSLEAGGEQYF; DNA: TGTGCCAGCAGCTTGGAGGCAGGGGGCGAGCAGTACTTC
size: NA; V: TRBV7-2; length: 15; J: TRBJ2-6; D: NA; CDR3: CASSLDISGANVLTF; DNA: TGTGCCAGCAGCTTAGATATCTCTGGGGCCAACGTCCTGACTTTC
size: NA; V: TRBV11-3; length: 15; J: TRBJ2-3; D: TRBD2; CDR3: CASSLDQRGTDTQYF; DNA: TGTGCCAGCAGCTTAGATCAGCGGGGGACAGATACGCAGTATTTT
size: NA; V: TRBV7-6; length: 18; J: TRBJ2-3; D: NA; CDR3: CASSLAPGLLGTADTQYF; DNA: TGTGCCAGCAGCTTAGCGCCGGGGCTCTTGGGGACGGCAGATACGCAGTATTTT
size: NA; V: TRBV5-6; length: 18; J: TRBJ2-6; D: TRBD1; CDR3: CASGKGQGVLFGANVLTF; DNA: TGTGCCAGCGGAAAAGGACAGGGGGTTCTCTTCGGGGCCAACGTCCTGACTTTC
size: NA; V: TRBV6-6; length: 16; J: TRBJ2-7; D: NA; CDR3: CASSYSIPGSGYEQYF; DNA: TGTGCCAGCAGTTACTCGATCCCGGGGAGTGGCTACGAGCAGTACTTC
size: NA; V: TRBV21-1; length: 16; J: TRBJ1-1; D: NA; CDR3: CASSKPILIMNTEAFF; DNA: TGTGCCAGCAGCAAACCTATCCTAATCATGAACACTGAAGCTTTCTTT
size: NA; V: TRBV7-2; length: 16; J: TRBJ1-6; D: NA; CDR3: CASGPNVGRISSPLHF; DNA: TGTGCCAGCGGCCCTAACGTGGGACGTATTTCGTCACCCCTCCACTTT
size: NA; V: TRBV3-1/TRBV3-2; length: 17; J: TRBJ1-1; D: TRBD1; CDR3: CASSQDQGAIGNTEAFF; DNA: TGTGCCAGCAGCCAAGATCAGGGGGCGATAGGGAACACTGAAGCTTTCTTT
size: NA; V: TRBV18; length: 15; J: TRBJ1-2; D: NA; CDR3: CASSQTGATNYGYTF; DNA: TGTGCCAGCTCGCAAACAGGCGCCACTAACTATGGCTACACCTTC
size: once; V: TRBV30; length: 12; J: TRBJ1-4; D: NA; CDR3: CAWREQAEKLFF; DNA: TGTGCCTGGAGGGAACAAGCGGAAAAACTGTTTTTT
size: NA; V: TRBV9; length: 14; J: TRBJ1-1; D: NA; CDR3: CASSPQTRNTEAFF; DNA: TGTGCCAGCAGCCCCCAGACAAGGAACACTGAAGCTTTCTTT
size: NA; V: TRBV5-6; length: 16; J: TRBJ1-6; D: NA; CDR3: CASSLDSGEGNSPLHF; DNA: TGTGCCAGCAGCTTGGATTCTGGGGAGGGTAATTCACCCCTCCACTTT
size: NA; V: TRBV7-9; length: 15; J: TRBJ2-7; D: TRBD2; CDR3: CASSFGGRAAYEQYF; DNA: TGTGCCAGCAGCTTTGGCGGGAGGGCCGCCTACGAGCAGTACTTC
size: NA; V: TRBV6-5; length: 14; J: TRBJ2-7; D: TRBD1; CDR3: CASPGTGLAYEQYF; DNA: TGTGCCTCCCCAGGGACAGGATTAGCCTACGAGCAGTACTTC
size: once; V: TRBV12-5; length: 16; J: TRBJ2-4; D: NA; CDR3: CASGLPGTRTKNIQYF; DNA: TGTGCTAGTGGTTTGCCGGGAACTAGGACCAAAAACATTCAGTACTTC
size: NA; V: TRBV7-9; length: 14; J: TRBJ1-2; D: NA; CDR3: CASSHRTGGYGYTF; DNA: TGTGCCAGCAGCCACAGGACGGGTGGCTATGGCTACACCTTC
size: NA; V: TRBV6-2/TRBV6-3; length: 16; J: TRBJ2-3; D: NA; CDR3: CASSSLSAPFTDTQYF; DNA: TGTGCCAGCAGTTCTCTGTCAGCCCCGTTCACAGATACGCAGTATTTT
size: once; V: TRBV9; length: 15; J: TRBJ1-5; D: TRBD1; CDR3: CASSVEGQGAQPQHF; DNA: TGTGCCAGCAGCGTAGAGGGACAGGGGGCGCAGCCCCAGCATTTT
size: NA; V: TRBV7-6; length: 15; J: TRBJ1-6; D: NA; CDR3: CASSLGRQGNSPLHF; DNA: TGTGCCAGCAGCTTAGGTCGCCAGGGGAATTCACCCCTCCACTTT
size: NA; V: TRBV4-3; length: 15; J: TRBJ1-5; D: TRBD1; CDR3: CASSQEQGSGQPQHF; DNA: TGCGCCAGCAGCCAGGAACAGGGGTCGGGTCAGCCCCAGCATTTT
size: NA; V: TRBV11-2; length: 18; J: TRBJ2-3; D: TRBD2; CDR3: CASSFRLAGLIGADTQYF; DNA: TGTGCCAGCAGCTTCCGGCTAGCGGGTTTGATAGGCGCAGATACGCAGTATTTT
size: NA; V: TRBV30; length: 14; J: TRBJ1-6; D: NA; CDR3: CAWGGPSYNSPLHF; DNA: TGTGCCTGGGGAGGGCCCTCCTATAATTCACCCCTCCACTTT
size: NA; V: TRBV19; length: 19; J: TRBJ1-5; D: TRBD1; CDR3: CASSIGNRGIGFGNQPQHF; DNA: TGTGCCAGTAGTATCGGAAACAGGGGGATAGGTTTTGGCAATCAGCCCCAGCATTTT
size: NA; V: TRBV5-5; length: 14; J: TRBJ2-5; D: NA; CDR3: CASTLGGLVETQYF; DNA: TGTGCCAGCACCCTTGGGGGATTAGTCGAGACCCAGTACTTC
size: once; V: TRBV29-1; length: 13; J: TRBJ1-2; D: NA; CDR3: CSGGRPDLGGYTF; DNA: TGCAGCGGGGGCAGGCCAGACCTGGGTGGCTACACCTTC
size: NA; V: TRBV10-3; length: 15; J: TRBJ1-2; D: TRBD1; CDR3: CAISKFTGESYGYTF; DNA: TGTGCCATCAGTAAATTTACAGGGGAGAGCTATGGCTACACCTTC
size: NA; V: TRBV6-5; length: 13; J: TRBJ1-1; D: NA; CDR3: CASSYGPNTEAFF; DNA: TGTGCCAGCAGTTACGGGCCGAACACTGAAGCTTTCTTT
size: NA; V: TRBV10-3; length: 12; J: TRBJ2-3; D: NA; CDR3: CAISGGSDTQYF; DNA: TGTGCCATCAGTGGTGGATCAGATACGCAGTATTTT
size: NA; V: TRBV11-3; length: 15; J: TRBJ2-3; D: NA; CDR3: CASSLGAIRADTQYF; DNA: TGTGCCAGCAGCTTAGGGGCGATACGGGCAGATACGCAGTATTTT
size: NA; V: TRBV4-3; length: 19; J: TRBJ2-7; D: TRBD1; CDR3: CASSQDLGGGQGSLYEQYF; DNA: TGCGCCAGCAGCCAAGATTTGGGGGGGGGACAGGGAAGTCTCTACGAGCAGTACTTC
size: NA; V: TRBV5-1; length: 14; J: TRBJ2-5; D: TRBD1; CDR3: CASSGTGAAETQYF; DNA: TGCGCCAGCAGCGGGACAGGGGCCGCAGAGACCCAGTACTTC
size: NA; V: TRBV6-2/TRBV6-3; length: 14; J: TRBJ1-1; D: NA; CDR3: CASSSVGRFTEAFF; DNA: TGTGCCAGCAGCTCGGTAGGGAGGTTCACTGAAGCTTTCTTT
size: NA; V: TRBV6-5; length: 14; J: TRBJ2-7; D: NA; CDR3: CASSYSASSYEQYF; DNA: TGTGCCAGCAGTTACTCGGCCAGTAGCTACGAGCAGTACTTC
size: NA; V: TRBV7-3; length: 18; J: TRBJ2-5; D: TRBD2; CDR3: CASSPRLAGGRRQETQYF; DNA: TGTGCCAGCAGCCCACGCCTAGCGGGGGGGAGACGCCAAGAGACCCAGTACTTC
size: once; V: TRBV13; length: 14; J: TRBJ2-5; D: NA; CDR3: CASSLSGGIGTQYF; DNA: TGTGCCAGCAGCTTGAGTGGGGGGATCGGGACCCAGTACTTC
size: NA; V: TRBV2; length: 13; J: TRBJ1-4; D: TRBD1; CDR3: CASSPGTGIKLFF; DNA: TGTGCCAGCAGTCCCGGGACAGGGATAAAACTGTTTTTT